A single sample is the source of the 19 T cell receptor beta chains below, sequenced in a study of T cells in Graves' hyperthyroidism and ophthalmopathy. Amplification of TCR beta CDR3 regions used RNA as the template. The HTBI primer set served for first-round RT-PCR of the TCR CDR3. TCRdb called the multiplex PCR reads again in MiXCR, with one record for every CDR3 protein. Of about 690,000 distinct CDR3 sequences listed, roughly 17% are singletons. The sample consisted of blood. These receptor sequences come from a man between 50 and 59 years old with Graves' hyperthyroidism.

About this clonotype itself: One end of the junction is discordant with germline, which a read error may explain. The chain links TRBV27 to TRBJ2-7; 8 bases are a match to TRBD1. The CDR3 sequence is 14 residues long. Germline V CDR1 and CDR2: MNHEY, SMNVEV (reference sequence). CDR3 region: CASNLGTGSYEQYF. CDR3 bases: TGTGCCAGCAATTTAGGGACAGGTTCCTACGAGCAGTACTTC.

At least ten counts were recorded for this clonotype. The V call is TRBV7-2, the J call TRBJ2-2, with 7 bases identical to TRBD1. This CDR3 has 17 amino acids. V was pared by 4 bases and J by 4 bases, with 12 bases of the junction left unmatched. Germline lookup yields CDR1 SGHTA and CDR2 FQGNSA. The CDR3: CASSSIPTGPLTGELFF. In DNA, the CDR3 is TGTGCCAGCAGCTCGATTCCGACAGGGCCTCTCACCGGGGAGCTGTTTTTT.

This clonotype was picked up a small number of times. The CDR3 DNA is TGCAGCGTTGATCTTTCCGGGGCAGTAGGCTCCTACGAGCAGTACTTC. Translating gives CSVDLSGAVGSYEQYF. The chain links TRBV29-1 to TRBJ2-7; D is perhaps TRBD1 or TRBD2 (5 bases each). The CDR3 extends over 16 amino acids. Germline CDR1 and CDR2: SQVTM and ANQGSEA. The V end was cut by 3 bases, the J end by 0 bases, with 18 bases between.

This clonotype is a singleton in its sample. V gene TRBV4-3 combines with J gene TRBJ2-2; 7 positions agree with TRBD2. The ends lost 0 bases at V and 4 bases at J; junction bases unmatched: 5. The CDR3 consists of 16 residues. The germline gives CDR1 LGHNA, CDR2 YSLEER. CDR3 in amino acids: CASSQESGIFTGELFF. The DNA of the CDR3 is TGCGCCAGCAGCCAAGAAAGCGGGATATTCACCGGGGAGCTGTTTTTT.

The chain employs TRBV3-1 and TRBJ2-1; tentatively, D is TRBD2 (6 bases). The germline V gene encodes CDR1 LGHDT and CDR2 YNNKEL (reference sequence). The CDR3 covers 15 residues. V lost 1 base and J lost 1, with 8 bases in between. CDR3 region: CASSQGGLSYNEQFF. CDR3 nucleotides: TGTGCCAGCAGCCAAGGGGGACTGTCCTACAATGAGCAGTTCTTC.

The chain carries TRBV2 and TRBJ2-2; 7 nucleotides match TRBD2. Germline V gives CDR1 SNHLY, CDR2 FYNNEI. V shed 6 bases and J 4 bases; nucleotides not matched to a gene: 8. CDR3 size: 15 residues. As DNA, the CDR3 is TGTGCCAGCAGCGCCTCGAGCGGGGTCACCGGGGAGCTGTTTTTT. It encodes CASSASSGVTGELFF.

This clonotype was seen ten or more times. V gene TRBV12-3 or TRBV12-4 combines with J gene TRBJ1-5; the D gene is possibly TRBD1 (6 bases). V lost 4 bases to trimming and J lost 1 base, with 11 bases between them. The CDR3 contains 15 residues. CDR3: CASSSWDISNQPQHF. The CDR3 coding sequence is TGTGCCAGCAGTTCATGGGACATAAGCAATCAGCCCCAGCATTTT.

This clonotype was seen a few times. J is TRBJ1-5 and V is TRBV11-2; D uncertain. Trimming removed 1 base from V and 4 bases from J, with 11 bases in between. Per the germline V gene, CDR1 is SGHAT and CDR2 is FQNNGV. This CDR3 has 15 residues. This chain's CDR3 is CASSLGEQPNQPQHF. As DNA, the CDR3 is TGTGCCAGCAGCTTAGGGGAGCAGCCTAATCAGCCCCAGCATTTT.

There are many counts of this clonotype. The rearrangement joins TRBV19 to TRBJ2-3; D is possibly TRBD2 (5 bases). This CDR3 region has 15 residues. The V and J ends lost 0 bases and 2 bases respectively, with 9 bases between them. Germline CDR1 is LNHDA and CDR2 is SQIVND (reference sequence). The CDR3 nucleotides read TGTGCCAGTAGTATAGATGCCGGGAACACAGATACGCAGTATTTT. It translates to CASSIDAGNTDTQYF.

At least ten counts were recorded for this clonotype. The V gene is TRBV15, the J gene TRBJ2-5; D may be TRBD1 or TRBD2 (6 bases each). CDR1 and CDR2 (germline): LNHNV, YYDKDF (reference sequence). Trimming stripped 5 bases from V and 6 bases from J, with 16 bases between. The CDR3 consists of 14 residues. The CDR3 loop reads CATSGRGGRKTQYF. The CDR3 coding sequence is TGTGCCACCAGCGGCAGAGGGGGGCGGAAGACCCAGTACTTC.

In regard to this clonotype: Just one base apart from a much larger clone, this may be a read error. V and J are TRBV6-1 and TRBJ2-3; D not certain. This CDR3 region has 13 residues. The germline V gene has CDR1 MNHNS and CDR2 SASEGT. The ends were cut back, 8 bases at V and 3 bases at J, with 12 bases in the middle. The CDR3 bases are TGTGCCAGCCTGGAAGTGGGGACAGATACGCAGTATTTT. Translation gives CASLEVGTDTQYF.

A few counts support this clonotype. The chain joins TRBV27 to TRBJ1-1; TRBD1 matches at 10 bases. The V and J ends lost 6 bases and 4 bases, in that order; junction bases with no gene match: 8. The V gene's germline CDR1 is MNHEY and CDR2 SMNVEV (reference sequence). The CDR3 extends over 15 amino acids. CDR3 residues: CASSSDRGLATEAFF. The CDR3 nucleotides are TGTGCCAGCAGCTCCGACAGGGGGCTCGCCACTGAAGCTTTCTTT.

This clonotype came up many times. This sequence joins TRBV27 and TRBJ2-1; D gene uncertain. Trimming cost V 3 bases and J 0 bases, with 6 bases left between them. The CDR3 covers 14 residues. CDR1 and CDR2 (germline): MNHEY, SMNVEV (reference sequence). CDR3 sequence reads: CASSLTRSYNEQFF. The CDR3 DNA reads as TGTGCCAGCAGTTTGACTCGCTCCTACAATGAGCAGTTCTTC.

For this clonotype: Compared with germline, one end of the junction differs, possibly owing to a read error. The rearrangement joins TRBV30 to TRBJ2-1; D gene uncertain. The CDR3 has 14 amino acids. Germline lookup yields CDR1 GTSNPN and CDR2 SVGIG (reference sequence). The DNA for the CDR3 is TGTGCCTGGCTTGACACCGCATCCTACAATGAGCGGTTCTTC. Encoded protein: CAWLDTASYNERFF.

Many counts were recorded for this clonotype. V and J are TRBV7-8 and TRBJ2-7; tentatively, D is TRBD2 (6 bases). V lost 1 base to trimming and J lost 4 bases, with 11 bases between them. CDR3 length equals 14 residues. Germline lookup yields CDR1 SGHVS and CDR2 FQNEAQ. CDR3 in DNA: TGTGCCAGCAGCTTAGGCGGAGGGCCATACGAGCAGTACTTC. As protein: CASSLGGGPYEQYF.

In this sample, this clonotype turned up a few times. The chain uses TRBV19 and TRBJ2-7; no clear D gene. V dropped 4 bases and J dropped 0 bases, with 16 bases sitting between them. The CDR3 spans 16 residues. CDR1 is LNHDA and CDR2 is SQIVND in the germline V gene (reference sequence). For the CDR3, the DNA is TGTGCCAGTAGTAATGGATTAGGGCCGGACTCCTACGAGCAGTACTTC. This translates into CASSNGLGPDSYEQYF. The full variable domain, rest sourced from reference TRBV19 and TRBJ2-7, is DGGITQSPKYLFRKEGQNVTLSCEQNLNHDAMYWYRQDPGQGLRLIYYSQIVNDFQKGDIAEGYSVSREKKESFPLTVTSAQKNPTAFYLCASSNGLGPDSYEQYFGPGTRLTVT.

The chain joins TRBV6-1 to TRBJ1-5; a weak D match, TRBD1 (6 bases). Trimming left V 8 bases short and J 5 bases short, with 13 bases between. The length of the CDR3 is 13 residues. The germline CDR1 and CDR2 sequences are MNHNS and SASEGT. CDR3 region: CASGPTGYQPQHF. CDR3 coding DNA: TGTGCCAGCGGACCGACAGGATATCAGCCCCAGCATTTT.

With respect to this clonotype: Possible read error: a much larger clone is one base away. The CDR3 here is CASSQTSVSSNEQFF. In DNA, the CDR3 is TGTGCCAGCAGCCAAACTAGCGTATCCAGCAATGAGCAGTTCTTC. J is TRBJ2-1 and V is TRBV28; 7 positions match TRBD2. CDR3 length equals 15 residues. Germline CDR1 reads MDHEN; CDR2 reads SYDVKM. The trim removed 6 bases at V and 6 bases at J, leaving 11 bases unmatched. Variable domain in full (rest from reference TRBV28 and TRBJ2-1): DVKVTQSSRYLVKRTGEKVFLECVQDMDHENMFWYRQDPGLGLRLIYFSYDVKMKEKGDIPEGYSVSREKKERFSLILESASTNQTSMYLCASSQTSVSSNEQFFGPGTRLTVL.

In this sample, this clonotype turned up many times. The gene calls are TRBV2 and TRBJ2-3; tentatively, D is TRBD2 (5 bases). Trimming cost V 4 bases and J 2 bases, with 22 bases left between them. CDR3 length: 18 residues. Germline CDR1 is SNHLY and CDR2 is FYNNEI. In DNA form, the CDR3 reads TGTGCCAGCAGTGCGAGGTTTCCAGCGGCTGTAGACACAGATACGCAGTATTTT. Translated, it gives CASSARFPAAVDTDTQYF.